Listed below are T cell receptor beta chains from one sample, sequenced in a study of identical twins. TCRdb fed the 5' RACE reads into MiXCR, producing one record per CDR3 protein. The sample holds 1.5 million to 2 million distinct CDR3 sequences, about 32% seen once. The source material was cord blood. These TCRs come from a newborn girl in good health. Both conserved end residues are part of each CDR3. D genes are given only for firm matches. Expanded clones get a size class; other rows say once, few or many, or leave the size out.

j_gene: TRBJ2-7
d_gene: -
abundance: -
v_gene: TRBV2
CDR3nt: TGTGCCAGCAGTGAAGCGCCGTCTTCCCGGGGGCCTCCTAAGTACTTC
CDR3aa: CASSEAPSSRGPPKYF

j_gene: TRBJ2-3
d_gene: -
abundance: few
v_gene: TRBV20-1
CDR3nt: TGCAGTGCTAGAGTCGGGAGTTGGTTGACAGATACGCAGTATTTT
CDR3aa: CSARVGSWLTDTQYF

j_gene: TRBJ1-1
d_gene: TRBD1
abundance: -
v_gene: TRBV29-1
CDR3nt: TGCAGCGTTGAGGGGGACAGGCAGAACACTGAAGCTTTCTTT
CDR3aa: CSVEGDRQNTEAFF

j_gene: TRBJ2-5
d_gene: TRBD2
abundance: -
v_gene: TRBV9
CDR3nt: TGTGCCAGCAGCGTAGCTAGCGGGAGTTGGGGTTACAATGAGCAGTACTTC
CDR3aa: CASSVASGSWGYNEQYF

j_gene: TRBJ2-5
d_gene: -
abundance: -
v_gene: TRBV7-9
CDR3nt: TGTGCCAGCAGCTCTTCGAGCGCCGCACGGCAGTACTTC
CDR3aa: CASSSSSAARQYF

j_gene: TRBJ1-2
d_gene: -
abundance: many
v_gene: TRBV12-3/TRBV12-4
CDR3nt: TGTGCCAGCAGTTTAGGTCGGGGGGGAGCTAACTATGGCTACACCTTC
CDR3aa: CASSLGRGGANYGYTF

j_gene: TRBJ2-2
d_gene: -
abundance: -
v_gene: TRBV5-1
CDR3nt: TGCGCCAGCAGCTTTAAGAACCTTAACACCGGGGAGCTGTTTTTT
CDR3aa: CASSFKNLNTGELFF

j_gene: TRBJ2-3
d_gene: -
abundance: -
v_gene: TRBV4-2
CDR3nt: TGTGCCAGCAGCCAAGCCCCCCTAGCGAATCTCAAAGCGCAGTATTTT
CDR3aa: CASSQAPLANLKAQYF

j_gene: TRBJ2-1
d_gene: -
abundance: many
v_gene: TRBV12-3/TRBV12-4
CDR3nt: TGTGCCAGCAGTTTGCATTACCTAGCGGAGCAGTTCTTC
CDR3aa: CASSLHYLAEQFF

j_gene: TRBJ2-7
d_gene: -
abundance: few
v_gene: TRBV11-2
CDR3nt: TGTGCCAGCAGCTACCGCCCTCGGGACGAGCAGTACTTC
CDR3aa: CASSYRPRDEQYF

j_gene: TRBJ2-7
d_gene: -
abundance: once
v_gene: TRBV24-1
CDR3nt: TGTGCCACCAGTGATTCCGGGATCAGCTCCTACAATGAGCAGTACTTC
CDR3aa: CATSDSGISSYNEQYF

j_gene: TRBJ2-2
d_gene: -
abundance: -
v_gene: TRBV29-1
CDR3nt: TGCAGCGTTGAAAAAGGCGGACTCTACACCGGGGAGCTGTTTTTT
CDR3aa: CSVEKGGLYTGELFF

j_gene: TRBJ2-7
d_gene: -
abundance: few
v_gene: TRBV7-9
CDR3nt: TGTGCCAGCAGCTCGGACTGGACTCTTCTCTACGAGCAGTACTTC
CDR3aa: CASSSDWTLLYEQYF

j_gene: TRBJ1-6
d_gene: -
abundance: -
v_gene: TRBV12-3/TRBV12-4
CDR3nt: TGTGCCAGCAGTTTAAGGGCAAGCAATTCACCCCTCCACTTT
CDR3aa: CASSLRASNSPLHF

j_gene: TRBJ1-5
d_gene: -
abundance: -
v_gene: TRBV6-5
CDR3nt: TGTGCCAGCAGTATGACAGCCCAGCCCCAGCATTTT
CDR3aa: CASSMTAQPQHF

j_gene: TRBJ2-3
d_gene: TRBD2
abundance: few
v_gene: TRBV7-2
CDR3nt: TGTGCCAGCAGCTTCAATCCGGGACTAGCGGGAGATACGCAGTATTTT
CDR3aa: CASSFNPGLAGDTQYF

j_gene: TRBJ2-3
d_gene: TRBD2
abundance: few
v_gene: TRBV20-1
CDR3nt: TGCAGTGCTAGCCCGACTAGCGGGCGCACAGATACGCAGTATTTT
CDR3aa: CSASPTSGRTDTQYF

j_gene: TRBJ1-6
d_gene: -
abundance: -
v_gene: TRBV11-2
CDR3nt: TGTGCCAGCAGCTTAGTGTTGTTGGGGAATTCACCCCTCCACTTT
CDR3aa: CASSLVLLGNSPLHF

j_gene: TRBJ1-5
d_gene: -
abundance: few
v_gene: TRBV20-1
CDR3nt: TGCAGTGCTATTCGGGGGCTCAATCAGCCCCAGCATTTT
CDR3aa: CSAIRGLNQPQHF

j_gene: TRBJ1-2
d_gene: -
abundance: few
v_gene: TRBV29-1
CDR3nt: TGCAGCGTTGAAGCCCCGCGACAGTTCAACTATGGCTACACCTTC
CDR3aa: CSVEAPRQFNYGYTF

j_gene: TRBJ1-2
d_gene: -
abundance: -
v_gene: TRBV20-1
CDR3nt: TGCAGTGCTATTTCTCCACCAGTCACCTTC
CDR3aa: CSAISPPVTF

j_gene: TRBJ2-4
d_gene: TRBD2
abundance: -
v_gene: TRBV29-1
CDR3nt: TGCAGCGTTGCTGGGGCGGGAGCCACAAACATTCAGTACTTC
CDR3aa: CSVAGAGATNIQYF

j_gene: TRBJ2-3
d_gene: -
abundance: -
v_gene: TRBV20-1
CDR3nt: TGCAGTGCTAGAGATTTTGCGAGGGCAGATACGCAGTATTTT
CDR3aa: CSARDFARADTQYF

j_gene: TRBJ2-1
d_gene: -
abundance: few
v_gene: TRBV2
CDR3nt: TGTGCCAGCATTCGGGGGCCTTCCTACAATGAGCAGTTCTTC
CDR3aa: CASIRGPSYNEQFF